Listed below are T cell receptor beta chains from one sample, sequenced in a study of blood T cell repertoires in COVID-19. TCRdb's table, derived via immunoSEQ multiplex PCR, lists solely in-frame clones and lacks some. The sample includes roughly 250,000 clones, 75% to 90% seen only once; the top ten take 3% to 4%. Sample: PBMCs or T cells enriched from blood (not recorded which). These receptors all stem from a woman between 35 and 50 years old with acute COVID-19. The CDR3 runs from the conserved cysteine through the conserved F or W. Each record gives: D gene, V gene, J gene, CDR3 length, clone size, CDR3 DNA, CDR3 protein. A D gene is named only where the DNA matches it firmly. Size tells how often a clone was seen (once, few, many) or the class of an expanded clone, and some rows leave it out.

TRBD1	TRBV12-5	TRBJ1-5	21	NA	TGTGCTAGTGGTCACCGTGCCCTAACAATCGCCGGGACAGAGAACAATCAGCCCCAGCATTTT	CASGHRALTIAGTENNQPQHF
TRBD1	TRBV7-7	TRBJ2-7	14	NA	TGTGCTAGCAGCATCCGGGACAGGGACCTCGAGCAGTACTTC	CASSIRDRDLEQYF
NA	TRBV9	TRBJ1-2	14	NA	TGTGCCAGCAGCCCCCGGAGGGGCAGCCTTGGCTACACCTTC	CASSPRRGSLGYTF
NA	TRBV11-3	TRBJ2-1	13	NA	TGTGCCAGCCCGGTAGTCTCCTACAATGAGCAGTTCTTC	CASPVVSYNEQFF
TRBD2	TRBV2	TRBJ2-3	13	NA	TGTGCCAGTCTAGCGGGGGACACAGATACGCAGTATTTT	CASLAGDTDTQYF
TRBD2	TRBV19	TRBJ2-7	15	NA	TGTGCCAGTAGTCCGAAGGGACTAGCGGTCTACGAGCAGTACTTC	CASSPKGLAVYEQYF
NA	TRBV19	TRBJ1-4	15	NA	TGTGCCAGTAGTATAGGGGGTTTAAGGGGTGAAAAACTGTTTTTT	CASSIGGLRGEKLFF
TRBD2	TRBV5-1	TRBJ2-1	15	NA	TGCGCCAGCAGCTTGGTTAGCGGGACGAACAATGAGCAGTTCTTC	CASSLVSGTNNEQFF
TRBD2	TRBV13	TRBJ2-7	18	NA	TGTGCCAGCAGCTTATGGGGACTAGCGGGGACCCAGCCCGCGGAGCAGTACTTC	CASSLWGLAGTQPAEQYF
TRBD2	TRBV28	TRBJ2-1	15	NA	TGTGCCAGCAGTACGCGACTAGCGGGATACAATGAGCAGTTCTTC	CASSTRLAGYNEQFF
NA	TRBV11-2	TRBJ2-3	12	NA	TGTGCCAGCAACAAACGAACAGATACGCAGTATTTT	CASNKRTDTQYF
NA	TRBV7-2	TRBJ2-7	16	NA	TGTGCCAGCAGCTTAGTTGGACTCCCCAGCTCCTACGAGCAGTACTTC	CASSLVGLPSSYEQYF
NA	TRBV4-1	TRBJ1-3	16	NA	TGCGCCAGCAGCCAACTTGGACAGAGCTCTGGAAACACCATATATTTT	CASSQLGQSSGNTIYF
TRBD2	TRBV7-2	TRBJ2-7	16	NA	TGTGCCAGCAGCTTAGACGCGGGAGGGAGCTCCTACGAGCAGTACTTC	CASSLDAGGSSYEQYF
TRBD2	TRBV11-3	TRBJ2-5	15	NA	TGTGCCAGCAGCTTCCCAGCGGGAGAGGCGGAGACCCAGTACTTC	CASSFPAGEAETQYF
TRBD1	TRBV23-1	TRBJ1-4	18	NA	TGCGCCAGCAGTCAACTGCGACAGGGAGGACCAACTAATGAAAAACTGTTTTTT	CASSQLRQGGPTNEKLFF
NA	TRBV11-3	TRBJ2-3	17	few	TGTGCCAGCAGCTTAACCGTAGGGGGAGCTTGGTCAGATACGCAGTATTTT	CASSLTVGGAWSDTQYF
NA	TRBV23-1	TRBJ2-5	13	NA	TGCGCCAGCAGCGCGACACCCCAAGAGACCCAGTACTTC	CASSATPQETQYF
NA	TRBV25-1	TRBJ2-7	13	once	TGTGCCAGCAGTGGGACAGTACGGGACGAGCAGTACTTC	CASSGTVRDEQYF
TRBD1	TRBV7-9	TRBJ2-6	18	NA	TGTGCCAGCAGTCCACTCCCGGGACAGGGTACTGGGGCCAACGTCCTGACTTTC	CASSPLPGQGTGANVLTF
NA	TRBV2	TRBJ2-1	13	NA	TGTGCCAGCAGACTTGCGCCCTACAATGAGCAGTTCTTC	CASRLAPYNEQFF
TRBD2	TRBV24-1	TRBJ2-2	17	NA	TGTGCCACCAGTGATCCGCCGACTAGCGGGAGACCCGGGGAGCTGTTTTTT	CATSDPPTSGRPGELFF
NA	TRBV6-1	TRBJ1-2	13	NA	TGTGCCAGCAGTGAATCAGTTGGCTATGGCTACACCTTC	CASSESVGYGYTF
TRBD1	TRBV5-1	TRBJ2-7	15	few	TGCGCCAGCAGCAAAACCGGGACAGTCTCCTACGAGCAGTACTTC	CASSKTGTVSYEQYF
NA	TRBV27	TRBJ2-7	13	NA	TGTGCCAGCAGGCGGGGCCGCTCCTACGAGCAGTACTTC	CASRRGRSYEQYF
NA	TRBV29-1	TRBJ1-2	12	NA	TGCAGCGTTGAGCGCGGGTATATGGGCTACACCTTC	CSVERGYMGYTF
TRBD2	TRBV30	TRBJ2-3	15	NA	TGTGCCTGGAGTGTAACTAGCGGCAGCACAGATACGCAGTATTTT	CAWSVTSGSTDTQYF
TRBD2	TRBV27	TRBJ2-7	15	once	TGTGCCAGCAGTTTGGAAGGGGAGGGCTCCTACGAGCAGTACTTC	CASSLEGEGSYEQYF
TRBD2	TRBV10-3	TRBJ2-1	20	once	TGTGCCATCAGTGTTATCTTTTGGTTTTTGGGTCTAGCGGGTAGAGATGAGCAGTTCTTC	CAISVIFWFLGLAGRDEQFF
TRBD2	TRBV30	TRBJ2-1	13	NA	TGTGCCTGGAGTCGGCGGGAGCCCAGTGAGCAGTTCTTC	CAWSRREPSEQFF
NA	TRBV6-5	TRBJ2-2	14	NA	TGTGCCAGCAGTTACACAAGGGGTGTCGGGGAGCTGTTTTTT	CASSYTRGVGELFF
TRBD2	TRBV7-9	TRBJ2-7	16	NA	TGTGCCAGCAGCTTAGCGGGGACTAGCGTTAACTACGAGCAGTACTTC	CASSLAGTSVNYEQYF
TRBD2	TRBV19	TRBJ2-7	17	NA	TGTGCCAGTAGTATAGTTGGGATAGCGGGGAGCTCCTACGAGCAGTACTTC	CASSIVGIAGSSYEQYF
TRBD2	TRBV27	TRBJ2-1	14	NA	TGTGCCAGCAAAAGGGCTAGCGGGTCCAATGAGCAGTTCTTC	CASKRASGSNEQFF
TRBD1	TRBV19	TRBJ2-7	14	NA	TGTGCCAGTAGTGGTCGACAGGGGGCGTACGAGCAGTACTTC	CASSGRQGAYEQYF
TRBD1	TRBV15	TRBJ2-5	14	NA	TGTGCCACCAGCAGGGACAGGTCGATGGAGACCCAGTACTTC	CATSRDRSMETQYF
TRBD2	TRBV27	TRBJ2-1	18	NA	TGTGCCAGCAGTTTCAAACGGCTAGCGGGGAGAAAGGTAAATGAGCAGTTCTTC	CASSFKRLAGRKVNEQFF
TRBD2	TRBV7-8	TRBJ2-1	16	once	TGTGCCAGCAGCAGGACTAGCGCCTTACGCTACAATGAGCAGTTCTTC	CASSRTSALRYNEQFF
TRBD2	TRBV2	TRBJ2-5	15	NA	TGTGCCAGCAGGGAAGTTAGCGGGGGGGCAGAGACCCAGTACTTC	CASREVSGGAETQYF
NA	TRBV19	TRBJ1-5	15	NA	TGTGCCAGTACTGATTCCGGGCAGGGAGGTCAGCCCCAGCATTTT	CASTDSGQGGQPQHF
NA	TRBV12-5	TRBJ2-7	15	NA	TGTGCTAGTGGTTCCGGTGGTACAGGGTGGTACGAGCAGTACTTC	CASGSGGTGWYEQYF
TRBD2	TRBV9	TRBJ2-1	18	NA	TGTGCCAGCAGCGGCCCCACTAATCCACATAGCGGGAGGGGTGAGCAGTTCTTC	CASSGPTNPHSGRGEQFF
TRBD2	TRBV4-1	TRBJ2-2	18	few	TGCGCCAGCAGCCAAGTAGCCGGGACTAGCTTGGGCACCGGGGAGCTGTTTTTT	CASSQVAGTSLGTGELFF
NA	TRBV4-1	TRBJ2-1	14	NA	TGCGCCAGCGGGGGCGGGAGTATTCACAATGAGCAGTTCTTC	CASGGGSIHNEQFF
TRBD2	TRBV9	TRBJ2-5	14	NA	TGTGCCAGCAGACCGGGACTAGCTCAAGAGACCCAGTACTTC	CASRPGLAQETQYF
TRBD1	TRBV18	TRBJ1-5	17	NA	TGTGCCAGCTCACCGCCTGACAGGGTTTATAGCAATCAGCCCCAGCATTTT	CASSPPDRVYSNQPQHF